Sequencing of this T cell receptor (beta chain) was carried out in a study of response to subunit inactivated influenza vaccine. Study-level results: Few new T cells, the authors suggested, are recruited by each seasonal influenza vaccination.

On this clonotype: Its antigen remains unknown.

This CDR3 region has 14 residues. The V end lost 3 bases, the J end lost 6 bases, and 12 bases lay between the germline ends. One entry per CDR3 protein, called by TCRdb with MiXCR from the RT-PCR reads. Of 750,000 to 850,000 distinct CDR3 sequences listed, approximately 18% are singletons. This specimen consisted of PBMCs from blood, obtained around 5 days after vaccination. The V and J genes are TRBV12-3 or TRBV12-4 and TRBJ1-3; weak D call: TRBD1 (5 bases). This sequence originates from a middle-aged man who received an inactivated influenza vaccine. The CDR3 nucleotides read TGTGCCAGCAGTTTTATTGGAGGGGAAAACACCATATATTTT. Translated: CASSFIGGENTIYF.